Each of the 30 T cell receptor beta chains below was sequenced from the same sample in a study of response to subunit inactivated influenza vaccine. TCRdb reanalysed the RT-PCR reads using MiXCR and keeps one entry per CDR3 protein. This sample carries hundreds of thousands of distinct CDR3 sequences, around 25% of them seen once, and the ten largest clones take around 2%. The source material was CD4+ T cells sorted from PBMCs, sampled 4 to 6 days after vaccination. Source of these receptors: a man in his fifties or sixties who received an inactivated influenza vaccine.

This clonotype came up many times. This sequence joins TRBV24-1 and TRBJ2-3; a possible D gene is TRBD2 (5 bases). Germline lookup yields CDR1 KGHDR and CDR2 SFDVKD. Deletions cut 4 bases from V and 3 bases from J, with 16 bases between. This CDR3 spans 16 amino acids. CDR3 residues: CATSDLQLGGTDTQYF. Written as DNA, the CDR3 is TGTGCCACCAGTGACCTGCAACTGGGCGGGACAGATACGCAGTATTTT.

This clonotype was recorded a few times. V and J are TRBV11-2 and TRBJ2-7; D assignment may be TRBD1 or TRBD2 (5 bases each). V gave up 1 base and J gave up 7 bases, with 11 bases separating them. The CDR3 runs to 13 residues. Looked up from germline, CDR1 is SGHAT and CDR2 is FQNNGV. In DNA form, the CDR3 reads TGTGCCAGCAGCTTAGTGGGGGTACGGGAGCAGTACTTC. This codes for CASSLVGVREQYF.

This chain uses TRBV7-9 with TRBJ1-1, with D possibly TRBD1 on 5 matching bases. This CDR3 is built from 14 residues. Germline V lookup: CDR1 SEHNR, CDR2 FQNEAQ (reference sequence). Trimming pared 5 bases from V and 3 bases from J, leaving 13 bases between. The CDR3 region is CASSRRGVYTEAFF. The CDR3 bases are TGTGCCAGCAGCCGACGGGGGGTCTACACTGAAGCTTTCTTT.

The chain combines TRBV20-1 with TRBJ2-1; D may be TRBD2 (5 bases). CDR3 size: 13 residues. V was clipped by 6 bases and J by 8 bases, with 17 bases between them. Germline assignment: CDR1 DFQATT and CDR2 SNEGSKA (reference sequence). The CDR3, as DNA: TGCAGTGCCCCGGGCCTAAGCGGAGATGAGCAGTTCTTC. It encodes CSAPGLSGDEQFF.

V is TRBV5-5 and J is TRBJ2-6, with TRBD1 matching over 7 bases. The germline gives CDR1 SGHKS, CDR2 YYEKEE (reference sequence). V lost 2 bases, J lost 0 bases, and 8 bases stayed unmatched. The CDR3 covers 18 residues. Here the CDR3 reads CASSFSTGSHSGANVLTF. DNA for the CDR3: TGTGCCAGCAGCTTCTCGACAGGGTCCCACTCTGGGGCCAACGTCCTGACTTTC. The full variable domain, completed using reference TRBV5-5 and TRBJ2-6, is DAGVTQSPTHLIKTRGQQVTLRCSPISGHKSVSWYQQVLGQGPQFIFQYYEKEERGRGNFPDRFSARQFPNYSSELNVNALLLGDSALYLCASSFSTGSHSGANVLTFGAGSRLTVL.

This chain uses TRBV6-1 with TRBJ2-7; D uncertain. The CDR3 is 14 amino acids. Trimming pared 3 bases from V and 0 bases from J, leaving 9 bases between. Germline assignment: CDR1 MNHNS and CDR2 SASEGT. The CDR3 spells CASSEMESSYEQYF. The CDR3 DNA reads TGTGCCAGCAGTGAGATGGAGAGCTCCTACGAGCAGTACTTC.

There are a few counts of this clonotype. The chain links TRBV7-2 to TRBJ2-1; 12 bases agree with TRBD2. Germline assignment: CDR1 SGHTA and CDR2 FQGNSA. Unmatched junction bases numbered 5, after V lost 6 bases and J lost 8 bases. There are 14 residues in the CDR3. The CDR3, as DNA: TGTGCCAGCAGAAAGTCTAGCGGGGGGGATGAGCAGTTCTTC. This encodes CASRKSSGGDEQFF.

This clonotype was observed a single time. This chain connects TRBV10-3 to TRBJ2-7; no reliable D call. Germline CDR1 reads ENHRY; CDR2 reads SYGVKD. The CDR3 sequence is 13 residues long. V was shortened by 3 bases and J by 2 bases, with 8 bases between the two germline ends. The DNA for the CDR3 is TGTGCCATCAGTGAAGGAGTAGCCTACGAGCAGTACTTC. Encoded protein: CAISEGVAYEQYF.

This clonotype was seen just once. V usage is TRBV20-1 and J usage is TRBJ2-5; TRBD2 might be the D (6 bases). Deletions cut 1 base from V and 8 bases from J, with 14 bases between. Per germline, CDR1 DFQATT and CDR2 SNEGSKA (reference sequence). CDR3 length: 13 residues. CDR3 DNA: TGCAGTGCTAGAGTGGAGGGCCGGAATACCCAGTACTTC. It translates to CSARVEGRNTQYF.

This clonotype was seen many times. The DNA of the CDR3 is TGTGCCAGCAGTACGCAGGGTAGTGGCTACACCTTC. Protein: CASSTQGSGYTF. V gene TRBV6-5 combines with J gene TRBJ1-2; D is perhaps TRBD1 (5 bases). The CDR3 contains 12 residues. Deletions cut 5 bases from V and 7 bases from J, with 11 bases between. Per the germline V gene, CDR1 is MNHEY and CDR2 is SVGAGI.

The CDR3 DNA reads as TGCAGCGTTGGGGACGGGGTTGGGTACGAGCAGTACTTC. Translated, it gives CSVGDGVGYEQYF. The chain employs TRBV29-1 and TRBJ2-7, with D possibly being TRBD1 or TRBD2 (5 bases each). The CDR3 contains 13 residues. Germline-derived CDR1 and CDR2 are SQVTM and ANQGSEA. V was trimmed by 4 bases and J by 4 bases, leaving 14 bases between them.

The rearrangement uses TRBV30 and TRBJ1-5; D gene ambiguous. The CDR3 sequence is 13 residues long. The germline gives CDR1 GTSNPN, CDR2 SVGIG (reference sequence). Trimming removed 2 bases at V and 6 bases at J, with 11 bases between. The CDR3 nucleotides read TGTGCCTGGAGTCCGGAACTTAGTCAGCCCCAGCATTTT. This encodes CAWSPELSQPQHF.

The gene calls are TRBV28 and TRBJ1-1; D may be TRBD1 (5 bases). CDR1 MDHEN and CDR2 SYDVKM come from the germline V gene. The ends were cut back, 4 bases at V and 4 bases at J, with 13 bases in the middle. This CDR3 region has 14 residues. CDR3 coding DNA: TGTGCCAGCAGTTCAGGCTCGGGGGTCACTGAAGCTTTCTTT. Translated, it gives CASSSGSGVTEAFF.

This clonotype occurred a few times. The chain recombines TRBV4-2 with TRBJ1-1; D unresolved. Looked up from germline, CDR1 is LGHNA and CDR2 is YNFKEQ. The CDR3 has 14 residues. V was trimmed by 0 bases and J by 8 bases, leaving 13 bases between them. The chain's CDR3 is CASSQERNAGEAFF. CDR3 coding DNA: TGTGCCAGCAGCCAAGAGCGTAACGCGGGAGAAGCTTTCTTT.

In its sample, this clonotype was seen once. The V call is TRBV4-3, the J call TRBJ2-5, with 8 bases aligning to TRBD1. The CDR3 is 15 amino acids. Unmatched junction bases numbered 8, after V lost 4 bases and J lost 4 bases. Germline CDR1 and CDR2: LGHNA and YSLEER. CDR3 amino acids: CASSPNRGFGETQYF. The CDR3, as DNA: TGCGCCAGCAGCCCAAACAGGGGGTTCGGAGAGACCCAGTACTTC.

The table lists this clonotype with a few counts. The chain links TRBV5-1 to TRBJ1-4; D might be TRBD1 (6 bases). The CDR3 is 14 amino acids. Germline V CDR1 and CDR2: SGHRS, YFSETQ. The germline V and J ends were trimmed by 4 bases and 0 bases, with 7 bases remaining between them. The DNA of the CDR3 is TGCGCCAGCAGCAAGGGGGCAACTAATGAAAAACTGTTTTTT. Encoded protein: CASSKGATNEKLFF.

A few counts support this clonotype. The genes are TRBV6-6 and TRBJ2-5; D perhaps matches TRBD2 (6 bases). Germline assignment: CDR1 MNHNY and CDR2 SVGAGI (reference sequence). The CDR3 runs to 13 residues. Trimming pared 3 bases from V and 8 bases from J, leaving 13 bases between. CDR3 in amino acids: CASSYRSGDTQYF. The CDR3, as DNA: TGTGCCAGCAGTTATCGGTCGGGGGACACCCAGTACTTC.

Only a few counts were recorded for this clonotype. The DNA for the CDR3 is TGTGCCAGCAGCTTGGGCGGCAGGTATGAGCAGTTCTTC. This codes for CASSLGGRYEQFF. This chain links TRBV5-6 with TRBJ2-1; D unresolved. CDR3 length: 13 amino acids. Between the trimmed V and J ends, which lost 0 bases and 8 bases, there was a span of 9 bases. Germline CDR1 is SGHDT and CDR2 is YYEEEE. The variable domain in full, with the rest retrieved from reference TRBV5-6 and TRBJ2-1, is DAGVTQSPTHLIKTRGQQVTLRCSPKSGHDTVSWYQQALGQGPQFIFQYYEEEERQRGNFPDRFSGHQFPNYSSELNVNALLLGDSALYLCASSLGGRYEQFFGPGTRLTVL.

This rearrangement joins TRBV12-3 or TRBV12-4 to TRBJ2-1; TRBD1 agrees at 9 bases. Trimming removed 1 base from V and 7 bases from J; junction bases left unmatched: 5. The length of the CDR3 is 15 residues. As DNA, the CDR3 is TGTGCCAGCAGTTTAGACAGGGGGCTTAGGAATGAGCAGTTCTTC. It specifies CASSLDRGLRNEQFF.

The J gene is TRBJ2-3, the V gene TRBV5-1; D call uncertain. The CDR3 sequence is 15 residues long. Germline V gene sequence: CDR1 SGHRS, CDR2 YFSETQ. V was pared by 4 bases and J by 4 bases, with 16 bases between. CDR3 sequence reads: CASSHLSLLPDTQYF. The CDR3 DNA reads as TGCGCCAGCAGCCACTTGTCCCTCCTCCCAGATACGCAGTATTTT. The whole variable domain, filled in from reference TRBV5-1 and TRBJ2-3, reads KAGVTQTPRYLIKTRGQQVTLSCSPISGHRSVSWYQQTPGQGLQFLFEYFSETQRNKGNFPGRFSGRQFSNSRSEMNVSTLELGDSALYLCASSHLSLLPDTQYFGPGTRLTVL.

The V gene is TRBV25-1, the J gene TRBJ2-7; TRBD2 is a possible D gene (5 bases). Germline lookup yields CDR1 MGHDK and CDR2 SYGVNS. The CDR3 spans 13 residues. Trimming removed 3 bases at V and 2 bases at J, with 8 bases between. Here the CDR3 reads CASSEPGAYEQYF. CDR3 nucleotide sequence: TGTGCCAGCAGTGAGCCCGGGGCCTACGAGCAGTACTTC.

V gene TRBV20-1 combines with J gene TRBJ2-7; TRBD2 is a possible D gene (6 bases). Germline V gene lookup returns CDR1 DFQATT and CDR2 SNEGSKA (reference sequence). CDR3 length: 13 residues. V lost 6 bases, J lost 2 bases, and 14 bases lay in between. The CDR3 loop reads CSAIRDFAYEQYF. The CDR3 DNA reads as TGCAGTGCCATCCGGGACTTTGCCTACGAGCAGTACTTC.

The chain couples TRBV3-1 to TRBJ2-5; D is uncertain. Trimming stripped 2 bases from V and 2 bases from J, with 12 bases between. The CDR3 has 15 amino acids. The germline V gene has CDR1 LGHDT and CDR2 YNNKEL (reference sequence). The DNA for the CDR3 is TGTGCCAGCAGCCAAAGTGTCGTGCGGCAAGAGACCCAGTACTTC. It codes for CASSQSVVRQETQYF.

This clonotype has just a few counts. This chain links TRBV27 with TRBJ2-1, with unresolved D. The CDR3 spans 17 residues. V lost 8 bases and J lost 0, with 20 bases in between. Germline V CDR1 and CDR2: MNHEY, SMNVEV (reference sequence). CDR3 sequence reads: CASRHYTASRSYNEQFF. DNA for the CDR3: TGTGCCAGCCGACATTACACAGCTAGTCGCTCCTACAATGAGCAGTTCTTC.

The chain couples TRBV11-3 to TRBJ2-2; 10 nucleotides agree with TRBD2. V dropped 4 bases and J dropped 5; count of bases not matched to a gene: 10. CDR3 size: 17 residues. The germline gives CDR1 SGHNT, CDR2 YENEEA. The CDR3 DNA reads as TGTGCCAGCAGCTCGCTAGTAGCGGGAGGAGGTACCGGGGAGCTGTTTTTT. Encoded protein: CASSSLVAGGGTGELFF.

This clonotype was detected ten times or more. The chain recombines TRBV29-1 with TRBJ2-1; 8 positions match TRBD1. After removal of 6 bases from V and 3 bases from J, the junction contained 7 bases not matched to a gene. The CDR3 sequence is 14 residues long. Germline V gives CDR1 SQVTM, CDR2 ANQGSEA. CDR3 amino acids: CSVTGTGVYNEQFF. The DNA for the CDR3 is TGCAGCGTGACCGGGACAGGTGTCTACAATGAGCAGTTCTTC.

The V and J genes are TRBV12-3 or TRBV12-4 and TRBJ2-2; D is ambiguous. CDR3 size: 13 residues. Deletions cut 5 bases from V and 4 bases from J, with 8 bases between. For the CDR3, the DNA is TGTGCCAGCAGTCAATCGACCACCGGGGAGCTGTTTTTT. It codes for CASSQSTTGELFF.

There are a few counts of this clonotype. The V gene is TRBV29-1, the J gene TRBJ2-7, with 8 bases lining up with TRBD2. This CDR3 comprises 17 residues. The V gene's germline CDR1 is SQVTM and CDR2 ANQGSEA. The ends lost 4 bases at V and 3 bases at J; junction bases unmatched: 17. Here the CDR3 DNA reads TGCAGCGTTGTGGCCGCGGGGAGAGGACTAGCAGGCTACGAGCAGTACTTC. Protein: CSVVAAGRGLAGYEQYF.

This clonotype appeared a few times. The chain employs TRBV12-3 or TRBV12-4 and TRBJ2-5; D ambiguous. This CDR3 contains 13 residues. The V end lost 6 bases, the J end lost 5 bases, and 13 bases lay between the germline ends. For the CDR3, the DNA is TGTGCCAGCAGGCTTGCGAATTGGGAGACCCAGTACTTC. Protein product: CASRLANWETQYF.

This clonotype was seen a handful of times. The rearrangement uses TRBV29-1 and TRBJ2-5, with D possibly being TRBD1 (7 bases). This CDR3 is built from 13 residues. The germline V gene has CDR1 SQVTM and CDR2 ANQGSEA. Trimming took off 5 bases at V and 5 bases at J, with 15 bases between the two ends. In DNA form, the CDR3 reads TGCAGCGTTATCAGGGGGGCGCGGGAGACCCAGTACTTC. This sequence encodes CSVIRGARETQYF. Supplemented by reference TRBV29-1 and TRBJ2-5, the full variable domain reads SAVISQKPSRDICQRGTSLTIQCQVDSQVTMMFWYRQQPGQSLTLIATANQGSEATYESGFVIDKFPISRPNLTFSTLTVSNMSPEDSSIYLCSVIRGARETQYFGPGTRLLVL.